This T cell receptor (beta chain) was found in a study of blood T cell repertoires in COVID-19. For the study at large: Acute-phase and convalescent COVID-19 samples originated in the United States, Italy and Spain. Nucleic acid was either cDNA or gDNA, and it came from T cells, B-cell-depleted T cells, or PBMCs.

This CDR3 contains 17 residues. Germline V gives CDR1 SGHAT, CDR2 FQNNGV. The V segment lost 5 bases and the J segment 1 base; nucleotides outside the gene matches: 4. Original methodology: Estimation of nucleated cell counts was performed using reference gene primer amplification. Measured with immunoSEQ multiplex PCR; TCRdb has only the in-frame clones, and not every one. V, J and clone size are taken as reported in that table, and D and trimming were inferred from the DNA itself. The top ten hold approximately 8.8% of the sample, which has fewer than 350,000 clones, 88% seen once. What was sequenced was peripheral blood. The clonotype comes from a man aged 18 to 35 with active or convalescent COVID-19. The rearrangement links TRBV11-2 to TRBJ2-1; TRBD2 aligns across 14 bases. The CDR3 coding sequence is TGTGCCAGCAGCGCGGGACTAGCGGGGGAGTCCTACAATGAGCAGTTCTTC. Translating gives CASSAGLAGESYNEQFF.